This TCR beta chain was sequenced during a study of T-cell memory formation after mild COVID-19. Study at large: The two donors had largely donor-specific TCR clusters.

This clonotype was observed a few times. Its antigen is currently unknown. TCRdb processed the 5' RACE reads anew with MiXCR; each CDR3 protein has one entry. The sample contains a few hundred thousand distinct CDR3 sequences, more than 9% of which appear only once. CDR1 and CDR2 from the germline V gene are SGHRS and YFSETQ. V lost 3 bases and J lost 3; bases outside the gene matches: 7. This CDR3 region has 17 residues. Study-wide findings and caveats: The study found balanced CD4/CD8 in clones contracting day 15 to 85 and a CD4+ lean in later expanders. CD4+ contracting clones were mainly CM and EM; CD8+ ones, EMRA.

Sequencing was done on a sample of PBMCs or a T cell subset sorted from them (not recorded which). The chain carries TRBV5-1 and TRBJ2-3; 13 nucleotides match TRBD2. The sequence was obtained from a man younger than 35 who had mild COVID-19 (a few samples of this study predate the infection). Cell type and time point are not known. The CDR3 here is CASSSRTSGGRTDTQYF. CDR3 sequence (DNA): TGCGCCAGCAGCTCGCGGACTAGCGGGGGACGGACAGATACGCAGTATTTT.